This passage covers 18 T cell receptor beta chains from one sample sequenced in a study of T cell repertoires in cytomegalovirus infection. TCRdb reprocessed the reads via MiXCR and lists one record per CDR3 protein. The table records hundreds of thousands of distinct CDR3 sequences, approximately 46% of them present only once. Their antigen targets remain unknown. The source was cultured PBMCs, collected from culture after CMV antigen stimulation. Source of these receptors: a human donor in good health (CMV status not recorded). Some clones in this sample may be carry-over from other donors' samples.

The V and J genes are TRBV5-6 and TRBJ1-1, with unresolved D. This CDR3 contains 15 residues. The V end lost 1 base, the J end lost 4 bases, and 14 bases lay between the germline ends. Germline V lookup: CDR1 SGHDT, CDR2 YYEEEE. CDR3 in DNA: TGTGCCAGCAGCTTGTGGCGACGGGAGGGCACTGAAGCTTTCTTT. Translating it yields CASSLWRREGTEAFF.

The chain has TRBV4-1 and TRBJ2-3; D uncertain. V gave up 0 bases and J gave up 2 bases, with 9 bases separating them. In germline, CDR1 is MGHRA, CDR2 YSYEKL. The CDR3 is 15 amino acids. CDR3 bases: TGCGCCAGCAGCCAAGAAAGGGTAACCACAGATACGCAGTATTTT. Translating it yields CASSQERVTTDTQYF.

J is TRBJ1-1 and V is TRBV6-1; perhaps TRBD1 as D (6 bases). V lost 8 bases, J lost 4 bases, and 14 bases lay in between. CDR3 length: 13 amino acids. Germline V gene sequence: CDR1 MNHNS, CDR2 SASEGT. For the CDR3, the DNA is TGTGCCAGCTTCTCAGGGGACGGCACTGAAGCTTTCTTT. Translation: CASFSGDGTEAFF.

V and J are TRBV7-2 and TRBJ1-3; 7 bases are a match to TRBD1. Trimming removed 5 bases from V and 0 bases from J; junction bases left unmatched: 7. Per the germline V gene, CDR1 is SGHTA and CDR2 is FQGNSA. The CDR3 extends over 16 amino acids. This chain's CDR3 is CASSPQGPLSGNTIYF. The CDR3, as DNA: TGTGCCAGCAGCCCACAGGGGCCCCTCTCTGGAAACACCATATATTTT.

The DNA for the CDR3 is TGTGCCAGCAAGGCAGGGAGGTATTCCGGGGAGCTGTTTTTT. This encodes CASKAGRYSGELFF. V gene TRBV6-1 combines with J gene TRBJ2-2; weak D call: TRBD2 (6 bases). Trimming pared 7 bases from V and 6 bases from J, leaving 15 bases between. CDR1 and CDR2 from the germline V gene are MNHNS and SASEGT. This CDR3 spans 14 amino acids.

This clonotype was seen a few times. This sequence joins TRBV2 and TRBJ2-2; D remains ambiguous. CDR3 length: 12 residues. V dropped 3 bases and J dropped 4 bases, with 3 bases sitting between them. Germline loops: CDR1 SNHLY, CDR2 FYNNEI. The CDR3 DNA is TGTGCCAGCAGTGAGTTCACCGGGGAGCTGTTTTTT. This translates into CASSEFTGELFF.

The J gene is TRBJ2-1, the V gene TRBV5-4, with 8 positions matching TRBD2. The V and J ends lost 4 bases and 2 bases, in that order; junction bases with no gene match: 11. This CDR3 region has 17 residues. CDR1 and CDR2 from the germline V gene are SGHNT and YYREEE (reference sequence). CDR3 sequence reads: CASSTEAGVGAYNEQFF. In nucleotides, the CDR3 is TGTGCCAGCAGCACCGAAGCGGGAGTAGGCGCCTACAATGAGCAGTTCTTC.

This sequence joins TRBV12-3 or TRBV12-4 and TRBJ1-1, with D possibly matching TRBD1 (5 bases). The CDR3 has 14 residues. With 6 bases removed from V and 1 base from J, the gap between germline ends came to 12 bases. The CDR3, as DNA: TGTGCCAGCAGATCAAATCAGGGGAACACTGAAGCTTTCTTT. This translates into CASRSNQGNTEAFF.

This clonotype came up a few times. The rearrangement uses TRBV7-2 and TRBJ2-4; 8 bases fit TRBD1. The CDR3 has 14 residues. The V gene's germline CDR1 is SGHTA and CDR2 FQGNSA. V shed 5 bases, J shed 8 bases, and the junction held 8 bases outside the gene matches. The CDR3 protein is CASSNQGASDIQYF. The CDR3 DNA is TGTGCCAGCAGCAACCAGGGGGCAAGTGACATTCAGTACTTC.

This chain uses TRBV7-2 with TRBJ2-5, with no clear D. There are 15 residues in the CDR3. V lost 6 bases, J lost 1 base, and 15 bases lay in between. Looked up from germline, CDR1 is SGHTA and CDR2 is FQGNSA. CDR3 sequence (DNA): TGTGCCAGCAGGATCACCGCATTTTTCCAAGAGACCCAGTACTTC. It encodes CASRITAFFQETQYF.

This clonotype came up many times. The chain has TRBV7-2 and TRBJ1-5; D not resolved. Germline V CDR1 and CDR2: SGHTA, FQGNSA. The CDR3 extends over 15 amino acids. Trimming left V 4 bases short and J 2 bases short, with 12 bases between. The CDR3 loop is CASSSRRIGNQPQHF. The CDR3 DNA is TGTGCCAGCAGCTCCCGCCGTATAGGCAATCAGCCCCAGCATTTT.

The sample holds a few counts of this clonotype. The J gene is TRBJ2-1, the V gene TRBV29-1; D might be TRBD1 or TRBD2, each matching 6 bases. The CDR3 is 14 residues long. Trimming removed 6 bases from V and 6 bases from J, with 18 bases in between. Germline CDR1 SQVTM, CDR2 ANQGSEA. The chain's CDR3 is CSVDRDGGGNEQFF. DNA of the CDR3: TGCAGCGTAGACCGGGACGGGGGCGGCAATGAGCAGTTCTTC.

The J gene is TRBJ2-4, the V gene TRBV7-8, with 15 positions matching TRBD2. V was pared by 6 bases and J by 2 bases, with 5 bases of the junction left unmatched. In germline, CDR1 is SGHVS, CDR2 FQNEAQ. This CDR3 has 17 residues. The CDR3 DNA is TGTGCCAGCAGGGAGGGACTAGCGGGGGGAACCAAAAACATTCAGTACTTC. It encodes CASREGLAGGTKNIQYF.

V gene TRBV19 combines with J gene TRBJ2-6; D ambiguous. Germline-derived CDR1 and CDR2 are LNHDA and SQIVND (reference sequence). V shed 3 bases and J shed 0 bases, with 6 bases lying between them. CDR3 length: 15 residues. The CDR3, as DNA: TGTGCCAGTAGTATGGTGAACTCTGGGGCCAACGTCCTGACTTTC. Its protein product is CASSMVNSGANVLTF.

This clonotype occurred once. The chain combines TRBV6-2 or TRBV6-3 with TRBJ2-3; D unresolved. The CDR3 has 15 amino acids. The germline CDR1 and CDR2 sequences are MNHEY and SVGEGT. Trimming removed 4 bases from V and 2 bases from J, with 13 bases in between. The DNA for the CDR3 is TGTGCCAGCAGTTTCCTTCTGCGGACCACAGATACGCAGTATTTT. This codes for CASSFLLRTTDTQYF.

This clonotype was found a few times. V is TRBV7-9 and J is TRBJ1-3; the D gene is possibly TRBD1 (5 bases). Germline CDR1 is SEHNR and CDR2 is FQNEAQ (reference sequence). The CDR3 covers 15 residues. Trimming removed 5 bases from V and 0 bases from J, with 11 bases in between. The DNA for the CDR3 is TGTGCCAGCAGCCCCGGGGCCCCCTCTGGAAACACCATATATTTT. Encoded protein: CASSPGAPSGNTIYF.

The V and J genes are TRBV24-1 and TRBJ2-3; 10 positions agree with TRBD1. The CDR3 is 16 residues long. The trim removed 1 base at V and 4 bases at J, leaving 4 bases unmatched. Germline CDR1 and CDR2: KGHDR and SFDVKD. CDR3 in DNA: TGTGCCACCAGTGATTTAGGACAGGGGGTCGCAGATACGCAGTATTTT. Its protein product is CATSDLGQGVADTQYF.

This chain links TRBV12-3 or TRBV12-4 with TRBJ1-6, with D perhaps matching TRBD1 (5 bases). V lost 4 bases and J lost 9, with 13 bases in between. The CDR3 totals 14 residues. This chain's CDR3 is CASSSSGGSSPLHF. CDR3 nucleotide sequence: TGTGCCAGCAGTTCGTCGGGGGGGAGTTCACCCCTCCACTTT.